This T cell receptor beta chain was sequenced in a study of cytomegalovirus exposure and HLA in healthy donors. Study results and caveats: Cytomegalovirus association was listed for 170 or so TCR beta chains.

A multiplex PCR was run with 60 Vbeta primers and 13 Jbeta primers. Libraries were prepared by immunoSEQ multiplex PCR; TCRdb keeps only in-frame clonotypes and omits some of them. The repertoire consists of 170,000 or so clones, with 75% to 90% occurring once and the leading ten covering roughly 1.6%. Comment on this clone: Its target is unknown.

This sequence was found in a man aged 50-59 years in good health and CMV-seronegative. Sequenced material: PBMCs.

For the CDR3, the DNA is TGTGCCAGCAGTCCCCGGACAGTTAGCTCCTACAATGAGCAGTTCTTC. Encoded protein: CASSPRTVSSYNEQFF. The J gene is TRBJ2-1, the V gene TRBV25-1; D is perhaps TRBD1 (6 bases). The germline V gene encodes CDR1 MGHDK and CDR2 SYGVNS. V was trimmed by 5 bases and J by 0 bases, leaving 14 bases between them. CDR3 size: 16 residues.